The 2 T cell receptor beta chains given below trace back to one sample, sequenced in a study of cytomegalovirus exposure and HLA in healthy donors (dated by TCRdb to 2015 to 2018). Receptor amplification or capture employed the immunoSEQ multiplex PCR assay. For the multiplex PCR, a mixture combining 60 forward primers for TCR Vbeta segments and 13 reverse primers for TCR Jbeta segments was used. Here the immuneACCESS table is served through TCRdb, limited to in-frame sequences with V and J called. Missing clones are a known gap in these copies; in checked studies unresolved V genes cover under half, and the rest lacks a known reason. For this sample there are under 200,000 clones; around two thirds appear just once. The ten largest clonotypes hold approximately 1.5% of the sample. Input material: PBMCs. Every receptor here comes from a man aged 50-60 years in good health and CMV-seronegative.

This clone came up a few times. The chain links TRBV21-1 to TRBJ1-6; the D call TRBD1 from the table was never checked on the DNA. TRBV21-1 is reported as a pseudogene. The length of the CDR3 is 15 residues. CDR3 sequence (DNA): TGTGCCAGCAGACAGGGGAGCTCCTATAATTCACCCCTCCACTTT. It translates to CASRQGSSYNSPLHF.

The chain combines TRBV27 with TRBJ1-6; 8 bases are shared with TRBD1. V was clipped by 2 bases and J by 9 bases; unmatched bases: 6. CDR1 and CDR2 from the germline V gene are MNHEY and SMNVEV (reference sequence). The CDR3 sequence is 15 residues long. This CDR3 is CASSLTGQGFSPLHF. CDR3 bases: TGTGCCAGCAGTTTAACTGGACAGGGCTTTTCACCCCTCCACTTT.